Each of the 18 T cell receptor beta chains below was sequenced from the same sample in a study of shared clonotypes between healthy human individuals. Only in-frame clones appear in the TCRdb table, and some are missing; sequencing was by immunoSEQ multiplex PCR. The sample yields 2 million to 3 million clones, 80% to 95% seen once. Material: naive CD4+ T cells from PBMCs. The subset denotes: CD45RA+ positively selected. These receptors were taken from a man between 18 and 29 years old in good health. Some clones in this sample may be carry-over from other donors' samples.

This clone was counted a few times. The rearrangement links TRBV2 to TRBJ1-2; D unresolved. This CDR3 has 12 residues. The V end was cut by 3 bases, the J end by 7 bases, with 9 bases between. The germline V gene encodes CDR1 SNHLY and CDR2 FYNNEI. CDR3 residues: CASSDRFSGYTF. The DNA of the CDR3 is TGTGCCAGCAGTGACAGGTTCTCTGGCTACACCTTC.

The chain has TRBV18 and TRBJ2-7; 8 bases fit TRBD1. In germline, CDR1 is KGHSH, CDR2 LQKENI. Trimming at V came to 3 bases and at J to 5 bases, leaving 15 bases not matched to a gene. CDR3 length equals 17 residues. The CDR3 loop is CASSPLLGTTGANEQYF. CDR3 coding DNA: TGTGCCAGCTCACCGCTCTTAGGAACGACAGGGGCTAACGAGCAGTACTTC.

As concerns this clone: Other DNA sequences from this sample encode an identical CDR3 as well. The chain joins TRBV4-3 to TRBJ2-7, with D perhaps TRBD1 (5 bases). Between the trimmed V and J ends, which lost 0 bases and 2 bases, there was a span of 8 bases. In germline, CDR1 is LGHNA, CDR2 YSLEER. The CDR3 loop spans 14 amino acids. The CDR3 nucleotides are TGCGCCAGCAGCCAAGAGGTGGGGCCCTACGAGCAGTACTTC. It encodes CASSQEVGPYEQYF.

V usage is TRBV5-4 and J usage is TRBJ2-4, with D hard to call. This CDR3 has 13 amino acids. Germline V lookup: CDR1 SGHNT, CDR2 YYREEE (reference sequence). The germline V and J ends were trimmed by 1 base and 6 bases, with 8 bases remaining between them. The CDR3 sequence is CASSLSGGNIQYF. The CDR3 DNA reads TGTGCCAGCAGCTTGAGTGGTGGAAACATTCAGTACTTC.

This chain uses TRBV7-9 with TRBJ1-2; D gene uncertain. V lost 1 base to trimming and J lost 8 bases, with 14 bases between them. The CDR3 sequence is 14 residues long. The germline V gene has CDR1 SEHNR and CDR2 FQNEAQ (reference sequence). Written as DNA, the CDR3 is TGTGCCAGCAGCTTAGGGGATCCCATCGGGGGCTACACCTTC. This gives the protein CASSLGDPIGGYTF.

A word on this clone: The same CDR3 can be traced to other DNA sequences in this sample. The chain joins TRBV9 to TRBJ2-7; 11 nucleotides align to TRBD2. V dropped 0 bases and J dropped 3; count of bases not matched to a gene: 2. This CDR3 has 15 residues. CDR1 SGDLS and CDR2 YYNGEE come from the germline V gene. The CDR3: CASSVGLAGNYEQYF. The DNA of the CDR3 is TGTGCCAGCAGCGTAGGACTAGCGGGGAACTACGAGCAGTACTTC.

This clone was seen just once. V usage is TRBV30 and J usage is TRBJ2-7; D is perhaps TRBD1 (6 bases). Germline loops: CDR1 GTSNPN, CDR2 SVGIG (reference sequence). V was shortened by 1 base and J by 0 bases, with 13 bases between the two germline ends. CDR3 length: 15 amino acids. CDR3 protein: CAWSGQATSSYEQYF. CDR3 DNA: TGTGCCTGGAGTGGACAGGCGACAAGCTCCTACGAGCAGTACTTC.

The chain couples TRBV12-5 to TRBJ2-2, with a tentative D call TRBD2 (6 bases). CDR3 length: 17 residues. The V end lost 5 bases, the J end lost 0 bases, and 16 bases lay between the germline ends. Germline CDR1 is LGHNT and CDR2 is FRNRAP. DNA for the CDR3: TGTGCTAGTGGTCCCCGTGAGGGACTGGCGAACACCGGGGAGCTGTTTTTT. Amino acid sequence: CASGPREGLANTGELFF. Using reference TRBV12-5 and TRBJ2-2 for the parts outside the CDR3, the full variable domain is DARVTQTPRHKVTEMGQEVTMRCQPILGHNTVFWYRQTMMQGLELLAYFRNRAPLDDSGMPKDRFSAEMPDATLATLKIQPSEPRDSAVYFCASGPREGLANTGELFFGEGSRLTVL.

On this clone: The same CDR3 can be traced to other DNA sequences in this sample. J is TRBJ1-2 and V is TRBV28, with no clear D. The V gene's germline CDR1 is MDHEN and CDR2 SYDVKM. V lost 4 bases and J lost 3, with 6 bases in between. The CDR3 has 12 residues. CDR3 residues: CASSWVYYGYTF. The CDR3 bases are TGTGCCAGCAGTTGGGTCTACTATGGCTACACCTTC.

V and J are TRBV19 and TRBJ1-1; 9 bases agree with TRBD1. V trimming: 6 bases; J trimming: 0 bases; junction bases outside the gene matches: 8. The CDR3 is made up of 16 amino acids. CDR1 is LNHDA and CDR2 is SQIVND in the germline V gene (reference sequence). The CDR3 reads CASRAGGQGLNTEAFF. Written as DNA, the CDR3 is TGTGCCAGTAGGGCTGGGGGACAGGGACTGAACACTGAAGCTTTCTTT. Full variable domain (rest looked up from reference TRBV19 and TRBJ1-1): DGGITQSPKYLFRKEGQNVTLSCEQNLNHDAMYWYRQDPGQGLRLIYYSQIVNDFQKGDIAEGYSVSREKKESFPLTVTSAQKNPTAFYLCASRAGGQGLNTEAFFGQGTRLTVV.

The V gene is TRBV21-1, the J gene TRBJ2-2; the table gives TRBD1 as D, unverified against the DNA. TRBV21-1 is marked as a pseudogene. There are 18 residues in the CDR3. CDR3: CASSKRGQDMTNTGELFF. The CDR3 DNA is TGTGCCAGCAGCAAACGTGGGCAGGACATGACGAACACCGGGGAGCTGTTTTTT.

This clone was seen a few times. The chain joins TRBV29-1 to TRBJ1-1; D call uncertain. The germline gives CDR1 SQVTM, CDR2 ANQGSEA. The CDR3 is 11 amino acids. Trimming took 6 bases from V and 3 from J, leaving 8 bases between them. CDR3 nucleotides: TGCAGCGTAACAGATTACACTGAAGCTTTCTTT. Translation gives CSVTDYTEAFF.

The chain's CDR3 is CASSVDVRSQETQYF. In DNA form, the CDR3 reads TGTGCCAGCAGCGTAGATGTCAGGAGTCAAGAGACCCAGTACTTC. This rearrangement joins TRBV9 to TRBJ2-5; D is unresolved. The CDR3 runs to 15 residues. CDR1 and CDR2 (germline): SGDLS, YYNGEE. Trimming took off 0 bases at V and 2 bases at J, with 11 bases between the two ends.

This chain connects TRBV11-2 to TRBJ1-2, with no clear D. The CDR3 sequence is 14 residues long. Germline V CDR1 and CDR2: SGHAT, FQNNGV. Trimming left V 1 base short and J 2 bases short, with 8 bases between. CDR3 bases: TGTGCCAGCAGCTTAGTTTCGAAAAACTATGGCTACACCTTC. This encodes CASSLVSKNYGYTF.

The chain combines TRBV9 with TRBJ2-7, with 8 bases aligning to TRBD1. CDR3 length: 17 amino acids. With V trimmed by 4 bases and J by 3 bases, 15 bases remained unmatched. Per the germline V gene, CDR1 is SGDLS and CDR2 is YYNGEE. The chain's CDR3 is CASSPRAGGSFFYEQYF. The CDR3 nucleotides read TGTGCCAGCAGCCCTCGGGCAGGGGGCTCATTTTTCTACGAGCAGTACTTC.

The J gene is TRBJ2-7, the V gene TRBV4-2, with TRBD1 matching 12 bases. The CDR3 consists of 16 residues. V was clipped by 4 bases and J by 6 bases; unmatched bases: 10. Germline lookup yields CDR1 LGHNA and CDR2 YNFKEQ. Here the CDR3 reads CASSRISGTGGPEQYF. The CDR3 DNA sequence: TGTGCCAGCAGCCGGATCTCCGGGACAGGGGGCCCCGAGCAGTACTTC.

V usage is TRBV27 and J usage is TRBJ2-7; possible D gene TRBD1, 6 bases. V lost 8 bases and J lost 0, with 14 bases in between. CDR1 and CDR2 (germline): MNHEY, SMNVEV (reference sequence). The CDR3 has 14 amino acids. The CDR3: CASGRTAPSYEQYF. DNA for the CDR3: TGTGCCAGCGGAAGGACAGCCCCCTCCTACGAGCAGTACTTC.

The chain carries TRBV7-8 and TRBJ2-1; 12 bases agree with TRBD2. CDR1 SGHVS and CDR2 FQNEAQ come from the germline V gene. The V gene end was trimmed by 0 bases and the J gene end by 6 bases; junction bases not matched to a gene: 6. The CDR3 is 17 residues long. The CDR3 DNA reads TGTGCCAGCAGCTTAGCGCAACTAGCGGGAGGATCCAATGAGCAGTTCTTC. It encodes CASSLAQLAGGSNEQFF.